This T cell receptor (beta chain) was recorded in a study of CD8+CD57+ T cells in acquired aplastic anemia. Concerning this clonotype: This CDR3 fails to terminate in the conserved phenylalanine or tryptophan, so it likely reflects a read error. The DNA is left out, because the CDR3 cannot be placed on it with certainty; the CDR3 is given as TCRdb lists it.

Genomic DNA, serving as template, underwent TCR beta VDJ and CDR3 profiling. In TCRdb, the reads were re-called with MiXCR into one record per CDR3 protein. The sample has some 190,000 distinct CDR3 sequences, roughly half seen once; the top ten hold approximately 15%. Germline V gene data show CDR1 as KGHDR and CDR2 as SFDVKD. Inclusive of both ends, the CDR3 amounts to 9 amino acids. The clonotype comes from a human donor in good health, serving as a control. The V gene is TRBV24-1, the J gene TRBJ2-6; the table assigns TRBD1, which was not confirmed against the DNA. The specimen sequenced was sorted CD4+, CD8+, or CD8+CD57+ T cells (not recorded which) from PBMCs. The CDR3 loop is CATSDGPGQ.